The 10 T cell receptor beta chains below come from one sample, sequenced in a study of CD8+CD57+ T cells in acquired aplastic anemia. In patients chosen for sequencing, flow cytometry had shown CD8+CD57+ cell expansion. Using genomic DNA as the template, TCR beta VDJ and CDR3 profiling was carried out. One entry per CDR3 protein results from TCRdb running MiXCR on the reads. The repertoire holds 200,000 or so distinct CDR3 sequences, with under 55% as singletons. The specimen was sorted CD4+, CD8+, or CD8+CD57+ T cells (not recorded which) from PBMCs. Source of these receptors: a human donor with aplastic anemia.

Comments on this clonotype: Being one base from a much bigger clone, this may be a read error. No conserved phenylalanine or tryptophan ends this CDR3, so it is likely a read error. The V and J genes are TRBV4-1 and TRBJ1-1; D is possibly TRBD1 (5 bases). V dropped 7 bases and J dropped 1 base, with 13 bases sitting between them. CDR1 is MGHRA, CDR2 YSYEKL, per germline. CDR3 length equals 14 residues. In DNA form, the CDR3 reads TGCGCCAGCATGCTCAGGGCCTCGAACACTGAAGCTTTCTCT. Residues: CASMLRASNTEAFS.

The gene calls are TRBV12-3 or TRBV12-4 and TRBJ2-1; 7 nucleotides line up with TRBD2. There are 14 residues in the CDR3. V shed 4 bases, J shed 7 bases, and the junction held 7 bases outside the gene matches. The DNA for the CDR3 is TGTGCCAGCAGTTGGGTGGGGGGGTCTAATGAGCAGTTCTTC. Protein sequence: CASSWVGGSNEQFF.

This clonotype was picked up a small number of times. Being one base from a much bigger clone, this may be a read error. The chain employs TRBV20-1 and TRBJ2-1; TRBD2 matches 11 bases. Germline CDR1 is DFQATT and CDR2 is SNEGSKA (reference sequence). The length of the CDR3 is 16 residues. Unmatched junction bases numbered 12, after V lost 7 bases and J lost 4 bases. The CDR3 region has the DNA TGCAGTGTACCCTCCATTAGCGGGGGGGCGTACAATGAGCAGTTCTTC. It translates to CSVPSISGGAYNEQFF.

This clonotype was observed a handful of times. This chain uses TRBV6-2 or TRBV6-3 with TRBJ1-5; 8 bases agree with TRBD1. CDR3 length equals 16 residues. The V gene's germline CDR1 is MNHEY and CDR2 SVGEGT. V dropped 7 bases and J dropped 0; count of bases not matched to a gene: 8. The CDR3 protein is CASNLDRAYSNQPQHF. In nucleotides, the CDR3 is TGTGCCAGCAATTTGGACAGGGCCTATAGCAATCAGCCCCAGCATTTT.

This clonotype was seen many times. The CDR3, as DNA: TGCGCCAGCAGCCGGTCCGGTACAGGGAGGGGCTACAATGAGCAGTTCTTC. As protein: CASSRSGTGRGYNEQFF. V usage is TRBV5-1 and J usage is TRBJ2-1; tentative D call: TRBD2 (7 bases). Germline V gene sequence: CDR1 SGHRS, CDR2 YFSETQ. V lost 4 bases, J lost 3 bases, and 20 bases lay in between. The CDR3 runs to 17 residues.

Many counts were recorded for this clonotype. V is TRBV3-1 and J is TRBJ1-2; D may be TRBD1 (5 bases). The germline CDR1 and CDR2 sequences are LGHDT and YNNKEL (reference sequence). V was trimmed by 4 bases and J by 8 bases, leaving 11 bases between them. The CDR3 length is 12 residues. CDR3 nucleotide sequence: TGTGCCAGCAGCCTAGGACAAAAGGGCTACACCTTC. It is translated as CASSLGQKGYTF.

This chain connects TRBV9 to TRBJ1-6; tentative D call: TRBD1 (6 bases). Per germline, CDR1 SGDLS and CDR2 YYNGEE. The CDR3 totals 16 residues. V lost 4 bases, J lost 0 bases, and 11 bases lay in between. The CDR3 bases are TGTGCCAGCAGCCAAACAGGGAGCTCCTATAATTCACCCCTCCACTTT. It specifies CASSQTGSSYNSPLHF.

This clonotype has just one count. Possible read error: a much larger clone is one base away. The genes are TRBV5-1 and TRBJ1-4, with 7 positions matching TRBD1. Germline assignment: CDR1 SGHRS and CDR2 YFSETQ. The trim removed 3 bases at V and 5 bases at J, leaving 13 bases unmatched. This CDR3 spans 17 amino acids. CDR3 protein: CASSSLGGTEGNEKLFF. The CDR3 region has the DNA TGCGCCAGCAGCTCCCTTGGGGGGACAGAGGGGAATGAAAAACTGTTTTTT.

In its sample, this clonotype was seen many times. This chain links TRBV6-5 with TRBJ2-6, with D uncertain. The germline V gene encodes CDR1 MNHEY and CDR2 SVGAGI. The CDR3 has 12 residues. Trimming left V 6 bases short and J 2 bases short, with 2 bases between. CDR3 amino acids: CASRAGANVLTF. DNA for the CDR3: TGTGCCAGCAGGGCTGGGGCCAACGTCCTGACTTTC.

This clonotype was seen many times. The genes are TRBV7-3 and TRBJ2-2; D possibly corresponds to TRBD2 (5 bases). Trimming stripped 1 base from V and 6 bases from J, with 6 bases between. This CDR3 spans 13 amino acids. Looked up from germline, CDR1 is SGHTA and CDR2 is FQGTGA. The CDR3 bases are TGTGCCAGCAGCTTAATGGGAGCCGGGGAGCTGTTTTTT. The encoded protein is CASSLMGAGELFF.